These T cell receptor beta chains were read from a single sample in a study of control samples from healthy donors and cancer patients. Clones were read by immunoSEQ multiplex PCR, and TCRdb kept only the in-frame ones, dropping some. The top ten hold about 19% of the sample, which has about 71,000 clones, under 90% seen once. The source material was PBMCs. Source of these receptors: a man aged 55 to 70 with lung cancer. The CDR3 runs from the conserved cysteine through the conserved F or W. D genes are given only for firm matches. Only part of the rows carry a size: once, few, many, or a class if the clone is expanded.

j_call v_call clone_size d_call cdr3_aa cdr3_nt
TRBJ1-2 TRBV5-5 - TRBD1 CASSPGQAGDGYTF TGTGCCAGCAGCCCGGGACAGGCGGGCGATGGCTACACCTTC
TRBJ1-1 TRBV25-1 - - CASSLTWGYTEAFF TGTGCCAGCAGTCTGACTTGGGGTTACACTGAAGCTTTCTTT
TRBJ1-4 TRBV29-1 - TRBD1 CSVRQGPNEKLFF TGCAGCGTTCGACAGGGGCCTAATGAAAAACTGTTTTTT
TRBJ1-4 TRBV6-4 - TRBD1 CASSPGQGTEKLFF TGTGCCAGCAGCCCGGGACAGGGGACTGAAAAACTGTTTTTT
TRBJ2-3 TRBV5-1 - TRBD2 CASSSSGQGLAGMDTQYF TGCGCCAGCAGCTCGTCAGGACAGGGACTAGCGGGGATGGATACGCAGTATTTT
TRBJ2-2 TRBV7-9 - - CASSLGQSPGGELFF TGTGCCAGCAGCTTAGGACAGAGTCCGGGCGGGGAGCTGTTTTTT
TRBJ2-3 TRBV30 - TRBD1 CAYRRTGLGTDTQYF TGTGCCTATCGCCGGACAGGGCTAGGGACAGATACGCAGTATTTT
TRBJ2-4 TRBV6-6 - - CASRPPGNKNIQYF TGTGCCAGCAGGCCACCGGGAAACAAAAACATTCAGTACTTC
TRBJ2-5 TRBV7-2 - TRBD2 CASSLKTSVTQYF TGTGCCAGCAGCTTAAAGACTAGCGTGACCCAGTACTTC
TRBJ1-1 TRBV3-1/TRBV3-2 few - CASSQATGWSNSAFF TGTGCCAGCAGCCAAGCGACCGGGTGGTCTAATTCGGCTTTCTTT
TRBJ1-2 TRBV23-1 - TRBD1 CASSPPRDRVNYGYTF TGCGCCAGCAGTCCCCCGAGAGACAGGGTGAACTATGGCTACACCTTC
TRBJ1-3 TRBV10-3 - - CAFQAGAGNTIYF TGTGCCTTTCAAGCGGGGGCTGGAAACACCATATATTTT
TRBJ1-2 TRBV12-3/TRBV12-4 - - CASSFRQRNGYTF TGTGCCAGCAGTTTTCGGCAGAGGAATGGCTACACCTTC
TRBJ2-1 TRBV20-1 - TRBD2 CSASSGTSGVNEQFF TGCAGTGCTAGTTCCGGGACTAGCGGGGTCAATGAGCAGTTCTTC
TRBJ1-6 TRBV27 once - CASSLAVGAGNSPLHF TGTGCCAGCAGTTTAGCCGTTGGGGCAGGTAATTCACCCCTCCACTTT
TRBJ2-2 TRBV2 - - CASSAPVTTGELFF TGTGCCAGCAGTGCCCCGGTAACCACCGGGGAGCTGTTTTTT
TRBJ1-1 TRBV28 - - CASSSGTVNTEAFF TGTGCCAGCAGCTCAGGGACGGTGAACACTGAAGCTTTCTTT
TRBJ2-7 TRBV5-1 - TRBD1 CASRPGTGPTYEQYF TGCGCCAGCCGCCCCGGGACAGGGCCTACCTACGAGCAGTACTTC
TRBJ1-4 TRBV30 - TRBD1 CAWSARGQGNEKLFF TGTGCCTGGAGTGCTAGAGGACAGGGGAATGAAAAACTGTTTTTT
TRBJ1-1 TRBV7-3 - - CASSLAGMNTEAFF TGTGCCAGCAGCTTAGCCGGCATGAACACTGAAGCTTTCTTT
TRBJ1-6 TRBV6-1 - - CASSDRSSYNSPLHF TGTGCCAGCAGTGACAGGAGCTCCTATAATTCACCCCTCCACTTT
TRBJ2-5 TRBV24-1 - TRBD1 CATSDWGQGVALGETQYF TGTGCCACCAGTGATTGGGGACAGGGTGTTGCTTTGGGGGAGACCCAGTACTTC
TRBJ1-5 TRBV5-1 - - CARRAGEGGNQPQHF TGCGCCCGCCGGGCGGGGGAGGGGGGCAATCAGCCCCAGCATTTT
TRBJ2-1 TRBV5-4 - TRBD1 CASSLEGAGLKIDEQFF TGTGCCAGCAGCTTGGAGGGGGCAGGTCTAAAGATCGATGAGCAGTTCTTC
TRBJ1-2 TRBV5-4 - TRBD1 CASRSQGINYGYTF TGTGCCAGCAGATCACAGGGGATTAACTATGGCTACACCTTC
TRBJ2-3 TRBV10-3 - TRBD1 CAISVGTGTDTQYF TGTGCCATCAGTGTAGGGACAGGGACAGATACGCAGTATTTT
TRBJ1-2 TRBV5-6 - TRBD1 CASSYGRQGNYGYTF TGTGCCAGCAGCTATGGGAGACAGGGAAACTATGGCTACACCTTC
TRBJ2-3 TRBV29-1 few - CSVRGGDTQYF TGCAGCGTTCGAGGGGGAGATACGCAGTATTTT